A single sample gave rise to the 9 T cell receptor beta chains below, sequenced in a study of spatial heterogeneity in lung cancer. Points from the study as a whole: Mutation tallies in tumors tracked expanded intratumoral alpha and beta TCR counts.

TCRdb processed the 5' RACE reads anew with MiXCR; each CDR3 protein has one entry. The sample includes about 14,000 distinct CDR3 sequences, around 4.7% of them seen just once. Sample time point: sample taken at primary tumor resection. These TCRs are of unknown antigen specificity. Sequences were derived from lung tumor tissue, sampled at surgery. The origin of the receptors is a female donor with early-stage non-small cell lung cancer.

By share, this clonotype ranks as medium-sized. One end of the junction varies from germline; a read error may be responsible. The V and J genes are TRBV20-1 and TRBJ2-7; TRBD2 agrees at 13 bases. There are 16 residues in the CDR3. CDR1 is DFQATT and CDR2 is SNEGSKA in the germline V gene (reference sequence). The CDR3 DNA is TGCAGTGCTAGCGGACTAGCGGGGGACGGCTCCCACGAGCAGTACTTC. Amino acids: CSASGLAGDGSHEQYF.

In this sample, this clonotype is medium-sized. J is TRBJ1-1 and V is TRBV7-2; D is uncertain. The germline V gene has CDR1 SGHTA and CDR2 FQGNSA. The CDR3 length is 14 residues. Trimming stripped 2 bases from V and 5 bases from J, with 12 bases between. In DNA form, the CDR3 reads TGTGCCAGCAGCTTAACGGGCGGACGTACTGAAGCTTTCTTT. Protein product: CASSLTGGRTEAFF. The entire variable domain, with the rest obtained from reference TRBV7-2 and TRBJ1-1, is as follows: GAGVSQSPSNKVTEKGKDVELRCDPISGHTALYWYRQSLGQGLEFLIYFQGNSAPDKSGLPSDRFSAERTGGSVSTLTIQRTQQEDSAVYLCASSLTGGRTEAFFGQGTRLTVV.

This clonotype was seen repeatedly, ten times or more. The V call is TRBV18, the J call TRBJ2-5; D gene unclear. This CDR3 comprises 13 residues. Germline lookup yields CDR1 KGHSH and CDR2 LQKENI. V lost 6 bases, J lost 1 base, and 9 bases lay in between. CDR3 bases: TGTGCCAGCTCCCGTGAGCGCCAAGAGACCCAGTACTTC. Translating gives CASSRERQETQYF.

By share, this clonotype counts as medium-sized. The chain uses TRBV12-5 and TRBJ2-2; D remains ambiguous. CDR3 length: 13 residues. Germline loops: CDR1 LGHNT, CDR2 FRNRAP. Trimming took 3 bases from V and 6 from J, leaving 8 bases between them. CDR3 sequence reads: CASGFKGAGELFF. The DNA for the CDR3 is TGTGCTAGTGGTTTCAAGGGCGCCGGGGAGCTGTTTTTT. The complete variable domain, with remaining parts taken from reference TRBV12-5 and TRBJ2-2, reads DARVTQTPRHKVTEMGQEVTMRCQPILGHNTVFWYRQTMMQGLELLAYFRNRAPLDDSGMPKDRFSAEMPDATLATLKIQPSEPRDSAVYFCASGFKGAGELFFGEGSRLTVL.

At least ten counts were recorded for this clonotype. The chain combines TRBV20-1 with TRBJ1-6; 7 positions match TRBD1. Per the germline V gene, CDR1 is DFQATT and CDR2 is SNEGSKA (reference sequence). V was pared by 5 bases and J by 2 bases, with 12 bases of the junction left unmatched. The CDR3 contains 17 residues. The DNA of the CDR3 is TGCAGTGCTTCGACAGGGTTACGGAACACCTATAATTCACCCCTCCACTTT. Its translation: CSASTGLRNTYNSPLHF.

There are many counts of this clonotype. The chain uses TRBV6-2 or TRBV6-3 and TRBJ2-1; TRBD2 aligns across 11 bases. This CDR3 comprises 12 residues. Germline V gene sequence: CDR1 MNHEY, CDR2 SVGEGT. CDR3 DNA: TGTGCTAGCGGGGGGGCCGGCGGGGAGCAGTTCTTC. It translates to CASGGAGGEQFF.

This clonotype appeared many times. The chain has TRBV5-1 and TRBJ2-7; 7 bases match TRBD1. The CDR3 is made up of 13 amino acids. Germline-derived CDR1 and CDR2 are SGHRS and YFSETQ. J was trimmed by 1 base and V by 4 bases; bases with no gene match: 2. CDR3 loop: CASSRRGSYEQYF. For the CDR3, the DNA is TGCGCCAGCAGCCGCAGGGGGTCCTACGAGCAGTACTTC.

This clonotype was recorded many times. The V and J genes are TRBV7-6 and TRBJ2-2, with 7 nucleotides matching TRBD2. Per germline, CDR1 SGHVS and CDR2 FNYEAQ. This CDR3 has 15 residues. With 10 bases clipped from V and 3 bases from J, the junction kept 11 bases outside the gene matches. CDR3 sequence: CATRGVFADTGELFF. CDR3 DNA sequence: TGTGCCACCCGGGGGGTCTTCGCGGACACCGGGGAGCTGTTTTTT.

V usage is TRBV3-1 and J usage is TRBJ1-1; D is undetermined. CDR3 length: 13 residues. Germline lookup yields CDR1 LGHDT and CDR2 YNNKEL (reference sequence). V was trimmed by 1 base and J by 4 bases, leaving 7 bases between them. The CDR3, as DNA: TGTGCCAGCAGCCAAGTAAGGGCCACTGAAGCTTTCTTT. Its protein is CASSQVRATEAFF.